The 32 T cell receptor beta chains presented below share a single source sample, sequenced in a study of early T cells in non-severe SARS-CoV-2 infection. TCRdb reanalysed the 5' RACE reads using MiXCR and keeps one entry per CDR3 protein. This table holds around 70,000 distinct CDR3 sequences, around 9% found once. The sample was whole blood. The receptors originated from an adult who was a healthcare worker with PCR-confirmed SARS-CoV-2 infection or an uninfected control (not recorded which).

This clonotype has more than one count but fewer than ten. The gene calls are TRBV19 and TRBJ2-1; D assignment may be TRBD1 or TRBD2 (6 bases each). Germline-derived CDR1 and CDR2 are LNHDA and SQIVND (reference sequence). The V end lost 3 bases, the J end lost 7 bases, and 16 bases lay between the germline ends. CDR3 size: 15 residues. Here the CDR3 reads CASSMDRERGNEQFF. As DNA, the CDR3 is TGTGCCAGTAGTATGGATCGGGAGAGGGGGAATGAGCAGTTCTTC.

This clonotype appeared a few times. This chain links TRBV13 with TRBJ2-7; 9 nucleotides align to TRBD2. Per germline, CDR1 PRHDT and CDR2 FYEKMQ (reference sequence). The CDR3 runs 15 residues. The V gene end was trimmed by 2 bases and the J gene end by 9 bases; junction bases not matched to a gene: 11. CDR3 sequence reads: CASSLSREGHLVQYF. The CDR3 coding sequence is TGTGCCAGCAGCTTATCGCGGGAGGGCCACTTGGTGCAGTACTTC.

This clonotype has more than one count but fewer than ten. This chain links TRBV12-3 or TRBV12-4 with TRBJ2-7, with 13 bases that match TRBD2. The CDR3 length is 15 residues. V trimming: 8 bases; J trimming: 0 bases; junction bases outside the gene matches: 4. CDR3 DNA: TGTGCCAGCGGACTAGCGGGGGCCCACTCCTACGAGCAGTACTTC. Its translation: CASGLAGAHSYEQYF.

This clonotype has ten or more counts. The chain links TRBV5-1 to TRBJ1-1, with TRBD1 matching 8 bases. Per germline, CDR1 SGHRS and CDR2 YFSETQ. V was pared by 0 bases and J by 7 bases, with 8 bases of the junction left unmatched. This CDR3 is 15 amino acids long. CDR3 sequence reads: CASSLEPGGSLEAFF. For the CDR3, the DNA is TGCGCCAGCAGCTTGGAGCCAGGGGGCTCCCTTGAAGCTTTCTTT.

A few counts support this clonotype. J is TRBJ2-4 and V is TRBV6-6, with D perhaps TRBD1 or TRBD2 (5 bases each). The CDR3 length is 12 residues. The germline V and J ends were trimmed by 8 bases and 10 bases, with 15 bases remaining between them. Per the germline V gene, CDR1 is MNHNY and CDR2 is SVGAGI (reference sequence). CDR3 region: CASGYTEGIQYF. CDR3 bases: TGTGCCAGCGGCTATACCGAGGGGATTCAGTACTTC.

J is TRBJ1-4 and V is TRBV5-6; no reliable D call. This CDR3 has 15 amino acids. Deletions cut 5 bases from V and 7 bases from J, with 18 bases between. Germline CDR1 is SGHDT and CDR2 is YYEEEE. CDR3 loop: CASSNEGTRIEKLFF. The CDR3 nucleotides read TGTGCCAGCAGTAATGAGGGAACGAGGATTGAAAAACTGTTTTTT.

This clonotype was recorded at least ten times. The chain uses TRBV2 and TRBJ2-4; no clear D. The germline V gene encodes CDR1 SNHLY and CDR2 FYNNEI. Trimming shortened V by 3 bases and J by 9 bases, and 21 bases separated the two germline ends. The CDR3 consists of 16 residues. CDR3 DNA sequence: TGTGCCAGCAGTGATGGGTCAGCCCTCGCCAAGGGCATTCAGTACTTC. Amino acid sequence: CASSDGSALAKGIQYF.

This CDR3 is CASSSWSADNQPQHF. Written as DNA, the CDR3 is TGTGCCAGCAGTTCATGGTCGGCAGACAATCAGCCCCAGCATTTT. The chain is built from TRBV6-6 and TRBJ1-5; D remains ambiguous. Per the germline V gene, CDR1 is MNHNY and CDR2 is SVGAGI (reference sequence). V was clipped by 4 bases and J by 3 bases, with 13 bases between them. The CDR3 extends over 15 amino acids.

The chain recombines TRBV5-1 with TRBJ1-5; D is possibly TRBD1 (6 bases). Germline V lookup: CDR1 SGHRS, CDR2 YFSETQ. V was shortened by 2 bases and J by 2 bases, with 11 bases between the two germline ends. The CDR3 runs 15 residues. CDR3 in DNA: TGCGCCAGCAGCTTCACAGGGTCGGGCAATCAGCCCCAGCATTTT. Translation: CASSFTGSGNQPQHF.

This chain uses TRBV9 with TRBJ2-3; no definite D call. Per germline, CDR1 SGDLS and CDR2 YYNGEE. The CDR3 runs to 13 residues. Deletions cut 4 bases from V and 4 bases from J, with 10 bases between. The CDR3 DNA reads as TGTGCCAGCAGCCCCCTGGGTTCAGATACGCAGTATTTT. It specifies CASSPLGSDTQYF.

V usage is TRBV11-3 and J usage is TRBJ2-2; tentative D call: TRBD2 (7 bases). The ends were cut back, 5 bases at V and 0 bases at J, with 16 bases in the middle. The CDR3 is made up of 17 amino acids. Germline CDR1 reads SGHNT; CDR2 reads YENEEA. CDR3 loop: CASSPSRGGANTGELFF. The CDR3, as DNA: TGTGCCAGCAGCCCGTCGAGGGGGGGCGCGAACACCGGGGAGCTGTTTTTT.

The CDR3 region is CAISESVTGVSGELFF. DNA of the CDR3: TGTGCCATCAGTGAGTCAGTGACAGGGGTCTCCGGGGAGCTGTTTTTT. The V and J genes are TRBV10-3 and TRBJ2-2; 8 nucleotides align to TRBD1. The CDR3 extends over 16 amino acids. V shed 0 bases, J shed 6 bases, and the junction held 6 bases outside the gene matches. Germline V CDR1 and CDR2: ENHRY, SYGVKD.

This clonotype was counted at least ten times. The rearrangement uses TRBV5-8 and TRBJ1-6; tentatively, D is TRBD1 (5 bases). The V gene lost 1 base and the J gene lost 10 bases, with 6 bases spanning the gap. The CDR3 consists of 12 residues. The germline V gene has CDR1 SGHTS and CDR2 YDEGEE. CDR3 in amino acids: CASSLRGSPLHF. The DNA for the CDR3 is TGTGCCAGCAGCTTGCGGGGGTCACCCCTCCACTTT.

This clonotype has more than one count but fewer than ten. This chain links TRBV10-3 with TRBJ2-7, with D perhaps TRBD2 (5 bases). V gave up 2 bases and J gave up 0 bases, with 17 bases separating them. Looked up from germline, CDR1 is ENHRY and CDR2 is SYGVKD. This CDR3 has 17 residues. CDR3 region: CAISEVLAAAYSYEQYF. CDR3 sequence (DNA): TGTGCCATCAGTGAGGTGCTAGCTGCCGCTTACTCCTACGAGCAGTACTTC.

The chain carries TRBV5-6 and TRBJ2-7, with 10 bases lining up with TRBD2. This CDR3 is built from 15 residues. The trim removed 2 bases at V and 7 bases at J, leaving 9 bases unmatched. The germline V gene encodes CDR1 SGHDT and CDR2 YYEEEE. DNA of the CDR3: TGTGCCAGCAGCTTTCTCAGCGGGAGGGCCCGAGAGCAGTACTTC. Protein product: CASSFLSGRAREQYF.

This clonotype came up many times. Written as DNA, the CDR3 is TGTGCCAGCAGTTTATATATGAACACTGAAGCTTTCTTT. This encodes CASSLYMNTEAFF. The rearrangement uses TRBV28 and TRBJ1-1; D gene ambiguous. This CDR3 comprises 13 residues. The germline V and J ends were trimmed by 1 base and 0 bases, with 3 bases remaining between them. Germline V CDR1 and CDR2: MDHEN, SYDVKM.

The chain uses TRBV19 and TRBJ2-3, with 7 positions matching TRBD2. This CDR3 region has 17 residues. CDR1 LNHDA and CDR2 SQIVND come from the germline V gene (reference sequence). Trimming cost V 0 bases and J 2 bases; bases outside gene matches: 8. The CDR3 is CASSIDRKAGFTDTQYF. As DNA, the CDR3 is TGTGCCAGTAGTATAGATCGCAAAGCGGGATTCACAGATACGCAGTATTTT.

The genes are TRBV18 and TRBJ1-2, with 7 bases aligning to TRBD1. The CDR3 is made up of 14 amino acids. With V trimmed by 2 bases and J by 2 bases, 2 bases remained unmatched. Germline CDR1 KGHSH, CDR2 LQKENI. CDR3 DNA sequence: TGTGCCAGCTCACCAGGGGACAGCAACTATGGCTACACCTTC. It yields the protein CASSPGDSNYGYTF.

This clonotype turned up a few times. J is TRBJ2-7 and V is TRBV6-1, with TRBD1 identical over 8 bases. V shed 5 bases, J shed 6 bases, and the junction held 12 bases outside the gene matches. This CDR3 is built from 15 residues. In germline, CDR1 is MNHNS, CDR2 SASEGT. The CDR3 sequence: CASSPLSTGATEQYF. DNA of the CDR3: TGTGCCAGCAGTCCCCTATCGACAGGGGCGACCGAGCAGTACTTC.

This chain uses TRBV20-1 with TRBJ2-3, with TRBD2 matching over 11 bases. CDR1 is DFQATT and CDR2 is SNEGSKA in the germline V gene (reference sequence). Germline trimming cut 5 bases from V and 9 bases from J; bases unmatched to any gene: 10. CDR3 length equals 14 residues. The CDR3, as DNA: TGCAGTGCTTCACTAGCGGGAGTAGAGGGCACGCAGTATTTT. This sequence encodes CSASLAGVEGTQYF.

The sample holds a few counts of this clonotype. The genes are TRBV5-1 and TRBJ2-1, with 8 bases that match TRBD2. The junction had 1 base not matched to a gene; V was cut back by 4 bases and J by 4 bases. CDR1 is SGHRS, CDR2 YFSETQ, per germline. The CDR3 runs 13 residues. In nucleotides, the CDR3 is TGCGCCAGCAGCACTAGCGGATACAATGAGCAGTTCTTC. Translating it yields CASSTSGYNEQFF.

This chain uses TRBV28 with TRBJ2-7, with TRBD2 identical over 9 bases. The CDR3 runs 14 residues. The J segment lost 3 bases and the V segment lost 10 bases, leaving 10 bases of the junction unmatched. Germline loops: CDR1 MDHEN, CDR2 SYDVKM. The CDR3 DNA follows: TGTGCCATCGCATATAGCGGGAGTAGCTACGAGCAGTACTTC. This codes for CAIAYSGSSYEQYF.

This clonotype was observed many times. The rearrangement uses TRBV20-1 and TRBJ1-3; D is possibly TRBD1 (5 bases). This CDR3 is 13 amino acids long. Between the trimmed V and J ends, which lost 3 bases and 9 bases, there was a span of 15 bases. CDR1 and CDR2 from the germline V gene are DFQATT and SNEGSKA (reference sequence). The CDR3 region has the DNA TGCAGTGCTAGCGGGGCGGCGGGAGCCACCATATATTTT. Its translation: CSASGAAGATIYF.

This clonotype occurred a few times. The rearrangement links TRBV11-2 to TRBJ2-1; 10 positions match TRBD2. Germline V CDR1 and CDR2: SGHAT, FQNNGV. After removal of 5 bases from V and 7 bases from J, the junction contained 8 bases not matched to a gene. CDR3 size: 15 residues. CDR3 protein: CASSPIGAGGNEQFF. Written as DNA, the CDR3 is TGTGCCAGCAGCCCCATCGGAGCGGGAGGGAATGAGCAGTTCTTC.

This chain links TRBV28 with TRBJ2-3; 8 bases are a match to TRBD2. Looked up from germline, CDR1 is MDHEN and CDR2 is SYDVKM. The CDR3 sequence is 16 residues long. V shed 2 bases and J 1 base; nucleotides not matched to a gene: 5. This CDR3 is CASSLVAGRGTDTQYF. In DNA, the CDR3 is TGTGCCAGCAGTTTAGTAGCGGGAAGGGGCACAGATACGCAGTATTTT. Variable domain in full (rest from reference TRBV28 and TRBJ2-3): DVKVTQSSRYLVKRTGEKVFLECVQDMDHENMFWYRQDPGLGLRLIYFSYDVKMKEKGDIPEGYSVSREKKERFSLILESASTNQTSMYLCASSLVAGRGTDTQYFGPGTRLTVL.

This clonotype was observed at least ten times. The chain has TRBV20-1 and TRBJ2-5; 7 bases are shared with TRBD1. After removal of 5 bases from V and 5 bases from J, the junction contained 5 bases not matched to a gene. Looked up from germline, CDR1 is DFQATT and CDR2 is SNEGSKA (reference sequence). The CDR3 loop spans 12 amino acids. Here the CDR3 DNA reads TGCAGTGCTCCCTTCAGGGGGGAGACCCAGTACTTC. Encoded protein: CSAPFRGETQYF.

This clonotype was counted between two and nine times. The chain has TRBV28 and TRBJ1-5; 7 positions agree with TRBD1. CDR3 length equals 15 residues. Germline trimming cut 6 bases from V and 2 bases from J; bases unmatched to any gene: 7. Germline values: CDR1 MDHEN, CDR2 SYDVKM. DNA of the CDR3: TGTGCCAGCAGATCGACAGGGATCGGCAATCAGCCCCAGCATTTT. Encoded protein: CASRSTGIGNQPQHF.

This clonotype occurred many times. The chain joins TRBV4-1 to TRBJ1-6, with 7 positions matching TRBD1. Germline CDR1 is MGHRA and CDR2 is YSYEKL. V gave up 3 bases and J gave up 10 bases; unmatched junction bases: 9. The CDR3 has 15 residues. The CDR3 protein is CASSHPTGLGSPLHF. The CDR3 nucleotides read TGCGCCAGCAGCCATCCGACAGGGTTAGGCTCACCCCTCCACTTT.

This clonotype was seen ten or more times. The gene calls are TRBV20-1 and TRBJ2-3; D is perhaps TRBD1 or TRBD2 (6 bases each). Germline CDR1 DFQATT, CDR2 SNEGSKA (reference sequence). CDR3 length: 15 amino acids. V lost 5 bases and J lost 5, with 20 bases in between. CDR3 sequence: CSADPPAEGGDTQYF. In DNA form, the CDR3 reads TGCAGTGCTGATCCACCAGCGGAGGGGGGAGATACGCAGTATTTT.

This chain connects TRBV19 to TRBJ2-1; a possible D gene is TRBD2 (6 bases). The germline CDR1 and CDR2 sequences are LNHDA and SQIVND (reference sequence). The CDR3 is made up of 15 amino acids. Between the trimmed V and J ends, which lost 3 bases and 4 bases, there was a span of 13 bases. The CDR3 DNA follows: TGTGCCAGTAGTATTGGGGCCGGGGGTTACAATGAGCAGTTCTTC. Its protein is CASSIGAGGYNEQFF. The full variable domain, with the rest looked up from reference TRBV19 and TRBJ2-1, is DGGITQSPKYLFRKEGQNVTLSCEQNLNHDAMYWYRQDPGQGLRLIYYSQIVNDFQKGDIAEGYSVSREKKESFPLTVTSAQKNPTAFYLCASSIGAGGYNEQFFGPGTRLTVL.

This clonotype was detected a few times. This chain's CDR3 is CASSQGAGGTEAFF. In DNA form, the CDR3 reads TGTGCCAGCAGCCAAGGCGCGGGGGGCACTGAAGCTTTCTTT. The chain combines TRBV3-1 with TRBJ1-1; D is possibly TRBD1 (5 bases). V was trimmed by 1 base and J by 4 bases, leaving 10 bases between them. CDR3 size: 14 residues. Per germline, CDR1 LGHDT and CDR2 YNNKEL (reference sequence).

The CDR3 reads CASSRDMNTGELFF. Written as DNA, the CDR3 is TGTGCCAGCAGCAGAGACATGAACACCGGGGAGCTGTTTTTT. The chain has TRBV9 and TRBJ2-2; D is unclear. Germline-derived CDR1 and CDR2 are SGDLS and YYNGEE. The CDR3 totals 14 residues. Trimming took 4 bases from V and 1 from J, leaving 8 bases between them.